This entry describes one T cell receptor beta chain. This clonotype was counted only a few times. This clone's antigen is unknown. Per-base quality was not reported, and no clone a single base away is much larger than it. Trimming takes 4 bases from V and 3 bases from J, and the germline ends sit 21 bases apart. Reading the germline V gene (reference sequence) gives CDR1 PRHDT and CDR2 FYEKMQ. The CDR3 measures 17 amino acids from cysteine to phenylalanine. Here the CDR3 DNA is all that survives: 51 bases in frame from base 1. The record originates from a study of identical twins (TCRdb year 2016). Context from the whole study: The study deep-sequenced TCR alpha and beta repertoires from monozygotic twins, unrelated adults of various ages and cord blood to test whether fetal clonotypes persist. To rule out contamination, replicate twin experiments were performed at different times with different library preparation protocols.

All donors were healthy Caucasians. Three pairs of female monozygotic twins, all aged about 18 to 30 years, made up the twin cohort. Positive isolation kits from Invitrogen were used to isolate the CD4+ and CD8+ T cell populations. Receptors were amplified or captured by 5' RACE. TCRdb lists the instrument as Illumina HiSeq 2000. Template switching introduced a universal primer binding site; the final cDNA contained a unique molecular identifier, enabling accurate counting of TCR cDNA molecules. Specific primers in the conserved constant-segment region were used to synthesize first-strand cDNA for the TCR alpha and beta chains. To control for contamination, each cDNA library was double barcoded with a SMART-Mk sample barcode plus Illumina barcodes. TruSeq adapter sequences along with Illumina sample barcodes were introduced in two successive PCR steps. The Illumina HiSeq platform was used with custom primers to sequence TCR alpha and beta cDNA libraries. The paper's processing steps were these. Unique molecular identifiers were extracted from raw reads with MiGEC, and CDR3 positions were determined with MiXCR. Recombination models were inferred per individual with the repgenHMM and IGoR tools using an EM algorithm. The tcR package in R was used for shared clonotype analysis, with sharing normalized by the product of cloneset sizes. Out-of-frame nonproductive sequences were analyzed to study raw recombination free of thymic and clonal selection effects. TCRdb redid the processing of the public reads, applying fastp at Q25 and MiXCR, and retained in-frame beta chains. Duplicate CDR3 protein sequences are folded into a single record with the most common DNA and genes. Here the V and J calls rest on TCRdb's processing, not on the authors' analysis. Counted in this sample were roughly 200,000 distinct CDR3 sequences; about 16% of them appeared once. The ten largest clones add up to 35% to 45% of the sample.

The paper as a whole reports these results and caveats: In beta out-of-frame sequences, excess twin sharing was weaker, because having fewer shared sequences lowered the signal-to-noise ratio. Fewer insertions were carried by abundant cord blood beta clonotypes; a weaker similar trend was observed in young adult naive repertoires, while no such trend was observed in memory repertoires. Out-of-frame TCR alpha sharing in monozygotic twins was systematically underestimated by recombination models, whereas sharing between unrelated individuals was in agreement with the recombination models. Compared with coincidental sharing between unrelated individuals, an excess of low generation-probability sequences was observed among out-of-frame TCR alpha sequences shared between twins. Zero-insertion analyses could be partly confounded by invariant T cells such as MAIT and iNKT, although diverse VJ usage argued against such confounding for most clonotypes. Because the same donors could not be followed over many years, conclusions were based on cross-sectional statistical analysis.

The same sample was also studied in work on T cells expressing NK-cell markers. As the second study states: Three sorted T-cell subsets (CD3+CD56+NKG2C+, CD3+CD56+NKG2C- and CD3+CD56-NKG2C+) from fewer than 10 donors had their TCR beta-chain repertoires profiled. Among the eight sequenced donors, seven were HCMV-seropositive and one was HCMV-seronegative. In several experiments an anti-gammadeltaTCR antibody was added to restrict sorting to alphabetaTCR-expressing T cells. In about six donors, the dominant CD3+CD56+NKG2C+ clonotypes were found to rank among the top 10 CD8+ clonotypes and to make up about 1.0-8% of CD8+ T cells. Those dominant clonotypes were again the most abundant among CD3+CD56-NKG2C+ cells in several donors, at 28.3-60.1%. It remained unclear whether the expanded NKG2C-expressing T cell clones were specific for HCMV antigens. The study sequenced eight donors, all healthy volunteers chosen at random: three men and five women. HCMV-specific IgG was detected in serum with a commercial ELISA kit to determine HCMV serostatus. MIGEC was used to demultiplex reads and group reads by UMI, and MiTCR was used to assemble and quantify clonotypes. To remove erroneous sequences, TCR cDNA sequences were retained only when supported by two or more reads. The tcR package was used for downstream repertoire analysis, and clonotypes were matched across fractions by CDR3 nucleotide sequence plus V segment. VDJmatch was used to annotate antigen specificity against VDJdb, with one amino acid substitution in CDR3 permitted.

The sequence was collected from a woman aged 18-29 years in good health. The sample comprised CD8+ T cells sorted from blood. Recombination joined TRBV13 with TRBJ1-2, with no confidently assigned D gene. The nucleotides read TGTGCCAGCAGCTACCGGACGGAACTTAACGTGGACTATGGCTACACCTTC. Translation gives CASSYRTELNVDYGYTF.